Sequencing of this T cell receptor beta chain was carried out in a study of T cells in Graves' hyperthyroidism and ophthalmopathy (dated by TCRdb to about 2019). Context from the whole study: Peripheral blood was collected at initial diagnosis, before any treatment. After blood sampling, hyperthyroidism patients were treated with methimazole at a starting dose of 30 mg daily, and ophthalmopathy patients were treated with high-dose intravenous methylprednisolone. An independent validation cohort of under 20 hyperthyroidism patients and about 16 patients who later progressed to ophthalmopathy tested prospective prediction of ophthalmopathy. The study also compared thyroid tissue and blood T-cell repertoires from five or six Graves' hyperthyroidism patients. The 100 or so discovery patients were randomly divided into training and test sets at a 7:3 ratio. TCR V-J signatures able to tell the groups apart were searched for in a discovery cohort of some 97 patients, of whom more than 40 had Graves' ophthalmopathy and about 55 had stable Graves' hyperthyroidism. The paper describes TCR Vbeta CDR3 sequencing of 140 or so peripheral blood samples, made up of 40 to 45 ophthalmopathy patients, around 73 hyperthyroidism patients and 17 progressor patients. Paper-wide results and their limitations: In cross-validation, a model built on a 13 V-J signature told ophthalmopathy apart from stable hyperthyroidism with 85% to 90% sensitivity and 81% to 82% specificity, and in testing the same model reached 80%/75%. In validation, the model predicted progression to ophthalmopathy with approximately 71% sensitivity and roughly 72% specificity, a median of approximately 6.5 months before onset. Most expanded thyroid clonotypes (frequency above 0.001) were also found in blood, which suggests that blood repertoires may mirror thyroid immune responses. Sample size was not statistically predetermined, and investigators were not blinded to group allocation.

The TCR beta CDR3 regions were amplified from RNA transcripts. A first-round RT-PCR of the TCR CDR3 used the HTBI primer set with the Qiagen OneStep RT-PCR kit. The libraries were constructed in a second round of multiplex PCR and then size-selected and purified. Sequencing of the libraries was done on an Illumina HiSeq2000 using paired-end 100 bp reads. For the original study's pipeline: SOAPnuke was used to process the raw data, with reads discarded if the reads contained adapters or uncalled bases, had a mean Phred below 15, or lacked an exact constant-primer or identifier match. COPE v1.2.5 was used to merge the high-quality paired reads, and each unique nucleotide sequence was defined as a clonotype. MiTCR v1.1 was used to align clonotypes to the IMGT TRBV, TRBD and TRBJ reference segments. Only V-J combinations with frequency above 0.0001, covering 99% to 99.2% of repertoires, were analysed. The TCS score was defined as F50 (clonal expansion) divided by E x V (chaos), with BLOSUM62-based TCRdist calculated between CDR3 peptides within each V-J. Welch's t-statistics and random forest reduced approximately 520 V-J features to around 14, which were used in a naive Bayes classifier (R e1071). The raw public data were reprocessed by TCRdb itself: fastp quality trimming at Q25, MiXCR clonotype calling, in-frame beta chains only. Every CDR3 protein is listed once, alongside the most common genes and DNA of its rows. The V and J calls were not made by the authors but by TCRdb's processing. Here the sample has over 150,000 distinct CDR3 sequences; about 17% occur a single time. Approximately 56% of the sample belongs to the ten largest clones.

CDR1 and CDR2 are drawn from the germline V gene (reference sequence): LNHDA, SQIVND. There are 15 amino acids in the CDR3, from cysteine to phenylalanine inclusive. The sequence is cut down to CDR3 DNA, 45 bases in frame from base 1. This clonotype was counted a few times. The antigen it binds to is not known. Sequence at one end of the junction differs from germline and may be a read error. Graves' hyperthyroidism was defined as stable when no progression to ophthalmopathy occurred over 18 months of follow-up. Hyperthyroidism patients were newly diagnosed, had a disease duration of under 2 months, and were aged 18 to 65 years. Exclusion was applied to patients with uncontrolled infections, other autoimmune diseases, pregnancy or lactation. Diagnoses were based on clinical symptoms, serum thyroxine and TRAb, thyroid ultrasound and orbital computed tomography. PBMCs were separated from roughly 9.6 ml of fresh peripheral blood using Ficoll-Paque density gradient centrifugation. Total RNA was extracted with Trizol reagent, and quality was checked on an Agilent 2100 Bioanalyzer.

This receptor was obtained from a woman in her forties or fifties with Graves' hyperthyroidism. The chain couples TRBV19 to TRBJ2-5; the central 11 bases match TRBD2. Material: blood. CDR3 protein: CAGSGRLAGMETQYF. The DNA sequence follows: TGTGCCGGTAGTGGACGACTAGCGGGAATGGAGACCCAGTACTTC.